These 20 T cell receptor beta chains were all obtained from the same sample, sequenced in a study of blood T cell repertoires in COVID-19. Repertoires were generated with immunoSEQ multiplex PCR, while TCRdb's copy carries only in-frame clones and drops some. The data contain around 37,000 clones, about 74% of them singletons. Specimen: peripheral blood. Source of these receptors: a man in his 70s with COVID-19, enrolled during active disease.

The chain combines TRBV5-1 with TRBJ2-3; 7 nucleotides line up with TRBD1. Trimming at V came to 3 bases and at J to 1 base, leaving 2 bases not matched to a gene. Germline CDR1 reads SGHRS; CDR2 reads YFSETQ. The CDR3 is 14 amino acids. Here the CDR3 reads CASSSGTGTDTQYF. CDR3 DNA sequence: TGCGCCAGCAGCTCCGGGACAGGCACAGATACGCAGTATTTT.

This clone appeared once. The chain has TRBV6-5 and TRBJ1-2, with 7 bases that match TRBD1. Trimming took 9 bases from V and 2 from J; bases not matched to a gene: 9. Germline CDR1 MNHEY, CDR2 SVGAGI. The CDR3 length is 14 residues. In nucleotides, the CDR3 is TGTGCCAGTTCTGCCGGGACAGCAAACTATGGCTACACCTTC. As protein: CASSAGTANYGYTF.

The chain employs TRBV5-1 and TRBJ2-6; TRBD1 aligns across 11 bases. V shed 6 bases, J shed 0 bases, and the junction held 2 bases outside the gene matches. Per the germline V gene, CDR1 is SGHRS and CDR2 is YFSETQ. This CDR3 comprises 16 residues. CDR3 DNA sequence: TGCGCCAGCACCGGGACAGGGGGCTCTGGGGCCAACGTCCTGACTTTC. This codes for CASTGTGGSGANVLTF.

In its sample, this clone was seen many times. J is TRBJ2-7 and V is TRBV29-1; 9 nucleotides line up with TRBD1. CDR1 SQVTM and CDR2 ANQGSEA come from the germline V gene. The CDR3 sequence is 13 residues long. Losses at the gene ends were 6 bases for V and 4 bases for J; bases not matched to a gene: 7. This CDR3 reads CSVGTGSGYEQYF. The CDR3 nucleotides are TGCAGCGTGGGGACAGGGTCTGGTTACGAGCAGTACTTC.

This clone was counted only a few times. The chain joins TRBV7-2 to TRBJ2-3; perhaps TRBD2 as D (6 bases). The CDR3 is 13 amino acids. In germline, CDR1 is SGHTA, CDR2 FQGNSA. Trimming pared 3 bases from V and 4 bases from J, leaving 8 bases between. The CDR3 protein is CASSFGGPDTQYF. CDR3 bases: TGTGCCAGCAGCTTCGGAGGGCCAGATACGCAGTATTTT.

The rearrangement uses TRBV25-1 and TRBJ1-6; TRBD1 is a possible D gene (5 bases). Germline V CDR1 and CDR2: MGHDK, SYGVNS. The CDR3 consists of 17 residues. The V end lost 0 bases, the J end lost 5 bases, and 14 bases lay between the germline ends. CDR3 sequence reads: CASSEYGGFSDNSPLHF. The CDR3 bases are TGTGCCAGCAGTGAATACGGGGGGTTTTCGGATAATTCACCCCTCCACTTT.

V usage is TRBV4-1 and J usage is TRBJ1-1; possibly TRBD1 for D (5 bases). Germline V gives CDR1 MGHRA, CDR2 YSYEKL. Trimming removed 0 bases from V and 4 bases from J, with 12 bases in between. This CDR3 is 15 amino acids long. CDR3 sequence: CASSQEGRGVTEAFF. In nucleotides, the CDR3 is TGCGCCAGCAGCCAAGAGGGGAGGGGCGTCACTGAAGCTTTCTTT.

In this sample, this clone turned up a few times. The rearrangement joins TRBV19 to TRBJ1-2; D gene unclear. Trimming removed 3 bases at V and 5 bases at J, with 10 bases between. The CDR3 has 13 residues. Per germline, CDR1 LNHDA and CDR2 SQIVND (reference sequence). The CDR3 protein is CASSIRLLYGYTF. CDR3 in DNA: TGTGCCAGTAGTATTAGACTGTTATATGGCTACACCTTC.

The rearrangement links TRBV19 to TRBJ1-6; tentatively, D is TRBD1 (5 bases). Trimming took 6 bases from V and 9 from J, leaving 18 bases between them. Germline CDR1 LNHDA, CDR2 SQIVND (reference sequence). This CDR3 region has 15 residues. The CDR3 nucleotides are TGTGCCAGTAGCGCCCAGCAAGGGGATGGTTCACCCCTCCACTTT. As protein: CASSAQQGDGSPLHF. Looking up the rest from reference TRBV19 and TRBJ1-6 gives the full variable domain: DGGITQSPKYLFRKEGQNVTLSCEQNLNHDAMYWYRQDPGQGLRLIYYSQIVNDFQKGDIAEGYSVSREKKESFPLTVTSAQKNPTAFYLCASSAQQGDGSPLHFGNGTRLTVT.

The V call is TRBV6-4, the J call TRBJ1-1; D not certain. The germline CDR1 and CDR2 sequences are MRHNA and SNTAGT. V lost 3 bases and J lost 5, with 10 bases in between. The CDR3 is 13 residues long. The chain's CDR3 is CASSESGITEAFF. In nucleotides, the CDR3 is TGTGCCAGCAGTGAATCAGGAATTACTGAAGCTTTCTTT.

A word on this clone: The same CDR3 can be traced to other DNA sequences in this sample. The V call is TRBV5-1, the J call TRBJ2-2; D unclear. Germline V gene data show CDR1 as SGHRS and CDR2 as YFSETQ. V was shortened by 0 bases and J by 1 base, with 4 bases between the two germline ends. The CDR3 consists of 14 residues. This chain's CDR3 is CASSLDRNTGELFF. CDR3 coding DNA: TGCGCCAGCAGCTTGGACAGGAACACCGGGGAGCTGTTTTTT.

V is TRBV2 and J is TRBJ1-2; TRBD1 agrees at 9 bases. Trimming at V came to 6 bases and at J to 6 bases, leaving 11 bases not matched to a gene. The germline CDR1 and CDR2 sequences are SNHLY and FYNNEI. This CDR3 is built from 15 residues. Written as DNA, the CDR3 is TGTGCCAGCAGCTCTAACAGGGGGCTTTGGGATGGCTACACCTTC. Protein: CASSSNRGLWDGYTF.

The chain links TRBV10-3 to TRBJ2-1, with D perhaps matching TRBD2 (6 bases). Germline loops: CDR1 ENHRY, CDR2 SYGVKD. The CDR3 has 13 residues. V lost 7 bases to trimming and J lost 4 bases, with 11 bases between them. The CDR3 region has the DNA TGTGCCATCAACAAGGCGGGGTACAATGAGCAGTTCTTC. It translates to CAINKAGYNEQFF.

This chain links TRBV11-2 with TRBJ2-7, with D hard to call. Germline assignment: CDR1 SGHAT and CDR2 FQNNGV. The CDR3 runs 14 residues. V gave up 1 base and J gave up 0 bases, with 7 bases separating them. The CDR3, as DNA: TGTGCCAGCAGCTTAGCCTTGAGCTCCTACGAGCAGTACTTC. Protein product: CASSLALSSYEQYF.

The V and J genes are TRBV5-1 and TRBJ1-1, with 12 positions matching TRBD1. Germline assignment: CDR1 SGHRS and CDR2 YFSETQ. With V trimmed by 0 bases and J by 9 bases, 12 bases remained unmatched. The CDR3 covers 17 residues. CDR3 region: CASSLASVKGQGAQAFF. CDR3 in DNA: TGCGCCAGCAGCTTGGCCTCAGTGAAGGGACAGGGGGCGCAAGCTTTCTTT.

The chain is built from TRBV6-2 or TRBV6-3 and TRBJ1-2, with 8 bases fitting TRBD1. CDR3 size: 14 residues. V trimming: 6 bases; J trimming: 4 bases; junction bases outside the gene matches: 7. The germline V gene encodes CDR1 MNHEY and CDR2 SVGEGT. In DNA form, the CDR3 reads TGTGCCAGCAGCCGCGGACAGGGAAGCTATGGCTACACCTTC. The encoded protein is CASSRGQGSYGYTF.

The count of this clone is one. The chain carries TRBV19 and TRBJ2-3; the D is unclear. The CDR3 loop spans 15 amino acids. Trimming removed 1 base at V and 2 bases at J, with 10 bases between. The V gene's germline CDR1 is LNHDA and CDR2 SQIVND (reference sequence). DNA for the CDR3: TGTGCCAGTAGTATAGTCAGCGACCTCACAGATACGCAGTATTTT. Residues: CASSIVSDLTDTQYF.

This CDR3 is CASSLWTGHNQPQHF. CDR3 bases: TGTGCCAGCAGCTTATGGACAGGGCACAATCAGCCCCAGCATTTT. The J gene is TRBJ1-5, the V gene TRBV5-6; 8 bases line up with TRBD1. Germline assignment: CDR1 SGHDT and CDR2 YYEEEE. There are 15 residues in the CDR3. The junction had 4 bases not matched to a gene; V was cut back by 2 bases and J by 3 bases.

The chain has TRBV3-1 (or the pseudogene TRBV3-2) and TRBJ2-7, with TRBD2 identical over 9 bases. The CDR3 covers 12 residues. Germline CDR1 and CDR2: LGHDT and YNNKEL (reference sequence). V was clipped by 5 bases and J by 12 bases; unmatched bases: 8. CDR3 bases: TGTGCCAGCAGCTTCTTAGCGGGAGAGTGGTACTTC. Protein product: CASSFLAGEWYF.

This rearrangement joins TRBV3-1 (or the pseudogene TRBV3-2) to TRBJ2-2; 14 nucleotides agree with TRBD2. CDR1 LGHDT and CDR2 YNNKEL come from the germline V gene (reference sequence). The V gene end was trimmed by 5 bases and the J gene end by 4 bases; junction bases not matched to a gene: 0. CDR3 length: 15 amino acids. The CDR3 nucleotides read TGTGCCAGCAGCGGGACTAGCGGGGGCACCGGGGAGCTGTTTTTT. Protein sequence: CASSGTSGGTGELFF.